This T cell receptor (beta chain) was observed in a study of spatial heterogeneity in lung cancer. The CDR3 has 13 residues. This clonotype has more than one count but fewer than ten. TCRdb analysed the 5' RACE reads with MiXCR anew, one entry per CDR3 protein. The sample shows 45,000 or so distinct CDR3 sequences, 10% to 15% of them seen only once. Time point specified: sample taken at primary tumor resection. Unsorted samples of tumor, nontumor lung or frozen PBMC had their whole RNA sequenced. Approximately 70 TRACERx patients with early, untreated non-small cell lung cancer donated samples. This sequence was found in a female donor with early-stage non-small cell lung cancer. V and J are TRBV21-1 and TRBJ1-1. TRBV21-1 is reported as a pseudogene. Sequencing was performed on PBMCs, taken at surgery. This chain's CDR3 is CASSGIRNTEAFF. The CDR3, as DNA: TGTGCCAGCAGCGGAATACGGAACACTGAAGCTTTCTTT.